A single T cell receptor beta chain is shown here with its context. Its antigen is unknown. The junction differs from germline at one of its ends, possibly a read error. A universal primer site came from template switching; cDNA carried unique molecular identifiers. TCRdb used MiXCR to reprocess the 5' RACE reads, holding one entry per CDR3 protein. In the table there are roughly 630,000 distinct CDR3 sequences, around 7.5% of which are singletons. The data originate from a study of identical twins. Study-level results: The authors drew conclusions from cross-sectional statistical analysis rather than following the same donors. Low generation-probability sequences were in excess among twin-shared out-of-frame alpha sequences.

The data were also submitted as part of a second study, on yellow fever vaccine responses in identical twins. Turning to that study: Twins' vaccine T cell responses reportedly seemed partly convergent and partly personalized.

This TCR came from a woman between 18 and 29 years old in good health. The sample consisted of PBMCs.

Here the CDR3 DNA reads TGCTGTGCTAGAGATCTAGGACTAGGGGAAGTCACAGATACGCAGTATTTT. It encodes CCARDLGLGEVTDTQYF. The chain joins TRBV20-1 to TRBJ2-3; TRBD2 matches at 7 bases. The germline V gene encodes CDR1 DFQATT and CDR2 SNEGSKA (reference sequence). The CDR3 has 17 amino acids.